This TCR beta chain originates from a study of shared clonotypes between healthy human individuals. This table comes from immunoSEQ multiplex PCR, and its TCRdb copy is limited to in-frame clones, with some not included. The sample lists approximately 2.5 million clones, 93% occurring once. With 4 bases removed from V and 5 bases from J, the gap between germline ends came to 10 bases. The germline gives CDR1 SGHRS, CDR2 YFSETQ. This CDR3 has 13 residues. The sequence was obtained from a man younger than 35 in good health. Some clones in this sample may be carry-over from other donors' samples. The chain uses TRBV5-1 and TRBJ2-1; TRBD1 or TRBD2 may be the D gene (5 bases each). Sequencing input: naive CD4+ T cells from PBMCs. Subset specified: CD45RA+ positively selected. CDR3 protein: CASSRDPHNEQFF. In DNA, the CDR3 is TGCGCCAGCAGCCGGGACCCGCACAATGAGCAGTTCTTC. The full variable domain, completed using reference TRBV5-1 and TRBJ2-1, is KAGVTQTPRYLIKTRGQQVTLSCSPISGHRSVSWYQQTPGQGLQFLFEYFSETQRNKGNFPGRFSGRQFSNSRSEMNVSTLELGDSALYLCASSRDPHNEQFFGPGTRLTVL.